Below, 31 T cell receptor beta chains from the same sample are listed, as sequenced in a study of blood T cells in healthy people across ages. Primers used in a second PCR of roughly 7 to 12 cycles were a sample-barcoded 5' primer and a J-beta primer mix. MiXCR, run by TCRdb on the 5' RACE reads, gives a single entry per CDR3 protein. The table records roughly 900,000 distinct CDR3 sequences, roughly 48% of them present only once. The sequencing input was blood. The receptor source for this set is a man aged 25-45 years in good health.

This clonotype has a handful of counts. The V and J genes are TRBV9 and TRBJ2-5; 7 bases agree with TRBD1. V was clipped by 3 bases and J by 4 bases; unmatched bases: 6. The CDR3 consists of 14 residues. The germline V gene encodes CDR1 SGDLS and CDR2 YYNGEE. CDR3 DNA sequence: TGTGCCAGCAGCGCAGAGACAGGGAGAGAGACCCAGTACTTC. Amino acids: CASSAETGRETQYF.

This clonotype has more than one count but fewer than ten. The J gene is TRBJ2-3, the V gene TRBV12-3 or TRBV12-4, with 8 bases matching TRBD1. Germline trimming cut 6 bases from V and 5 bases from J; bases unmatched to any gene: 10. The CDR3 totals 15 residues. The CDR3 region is CASRTSGTGGDTQYF. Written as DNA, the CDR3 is TGTGCCAGCAGAACCAGCGGTACAGGGGGAGATACGCAGTATTTT.

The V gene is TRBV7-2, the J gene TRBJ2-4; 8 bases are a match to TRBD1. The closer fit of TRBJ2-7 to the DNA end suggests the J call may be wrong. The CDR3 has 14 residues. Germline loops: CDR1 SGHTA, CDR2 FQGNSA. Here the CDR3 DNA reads TGTGCCAGCAGCATGACAGGGGCGAAGAGCGAGCAGTACTTC. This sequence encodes CASSMTGAKSEQYF.

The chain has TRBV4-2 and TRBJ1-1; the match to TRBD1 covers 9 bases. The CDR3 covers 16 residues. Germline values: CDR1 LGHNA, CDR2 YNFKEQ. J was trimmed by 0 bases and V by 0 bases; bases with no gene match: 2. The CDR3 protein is CASSQETGGMNTEAFF. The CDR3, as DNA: TGTGCCAGCAGCCAAGAGACAGGGGGTATGAACACTGAAGCTTTCTTT.

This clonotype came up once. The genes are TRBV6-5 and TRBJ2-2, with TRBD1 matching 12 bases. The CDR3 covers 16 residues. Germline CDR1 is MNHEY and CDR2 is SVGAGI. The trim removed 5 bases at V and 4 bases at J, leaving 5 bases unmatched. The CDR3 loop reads CASSPGQGAVTGELFF. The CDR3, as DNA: TGTGCCAGCAGTCCGGGACAGGGGGCTGTCACCGGGGAGCTGTTTTTT.

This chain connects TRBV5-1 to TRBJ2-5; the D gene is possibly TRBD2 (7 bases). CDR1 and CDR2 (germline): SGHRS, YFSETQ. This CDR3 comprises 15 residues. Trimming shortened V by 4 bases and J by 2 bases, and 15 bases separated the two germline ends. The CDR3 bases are TGCGCCAGCAGCCGGGGGGCGACGGATCAAGAGACCCAGTACTTC. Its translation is CASSRGATDQETQYF.

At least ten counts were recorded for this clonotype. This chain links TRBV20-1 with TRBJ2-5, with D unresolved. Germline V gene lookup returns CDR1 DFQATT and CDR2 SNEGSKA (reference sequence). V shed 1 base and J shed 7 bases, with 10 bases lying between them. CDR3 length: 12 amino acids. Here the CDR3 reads CSARVVERTQYF. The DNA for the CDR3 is TGCAGTGCTAGAGTTGTGGAGCGGACCCAGTACTTC.

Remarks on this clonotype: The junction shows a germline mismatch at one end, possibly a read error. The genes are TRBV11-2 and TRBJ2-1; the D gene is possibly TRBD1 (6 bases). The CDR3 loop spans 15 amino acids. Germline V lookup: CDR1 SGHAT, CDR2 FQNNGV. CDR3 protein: CASSSSDRGDNGQFF. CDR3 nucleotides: TGTGCCAGCAGCTCTTCGGACAGAGGGGACAATGGGCAGTTCTTC.

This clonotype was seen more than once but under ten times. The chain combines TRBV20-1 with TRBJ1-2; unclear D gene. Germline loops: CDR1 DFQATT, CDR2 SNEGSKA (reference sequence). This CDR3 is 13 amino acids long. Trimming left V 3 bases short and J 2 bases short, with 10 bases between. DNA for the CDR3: TGCAGTGCTAGCGGCGGGAAGAACTATGGCTACACCTTC. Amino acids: CSASGGKNYGYTF.

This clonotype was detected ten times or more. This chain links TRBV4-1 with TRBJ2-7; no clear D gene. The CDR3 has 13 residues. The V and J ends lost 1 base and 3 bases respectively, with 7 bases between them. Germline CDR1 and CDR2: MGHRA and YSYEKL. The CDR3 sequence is CASSQAGNYEQYF. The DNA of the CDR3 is TGCGCCAGCAGCCAAGCGGGTAACTACGAGCAGTACTTC.

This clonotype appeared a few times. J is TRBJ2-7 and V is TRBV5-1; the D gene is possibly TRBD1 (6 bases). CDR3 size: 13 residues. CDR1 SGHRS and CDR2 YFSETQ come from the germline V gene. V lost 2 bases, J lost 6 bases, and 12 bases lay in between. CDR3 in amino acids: CASSLGGPGEQYF. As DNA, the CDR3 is TGCGCCAGCAGCTTAGGGGGTCCGGGCGAGCAGTACTTC.

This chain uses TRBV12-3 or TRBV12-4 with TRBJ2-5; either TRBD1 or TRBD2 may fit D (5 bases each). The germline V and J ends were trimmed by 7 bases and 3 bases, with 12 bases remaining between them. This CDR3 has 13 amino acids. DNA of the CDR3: TGTGCCAGCACTTGGGGGTTAAAAGAGACCCAGTACTTC. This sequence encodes CASTWGLKETQYF.

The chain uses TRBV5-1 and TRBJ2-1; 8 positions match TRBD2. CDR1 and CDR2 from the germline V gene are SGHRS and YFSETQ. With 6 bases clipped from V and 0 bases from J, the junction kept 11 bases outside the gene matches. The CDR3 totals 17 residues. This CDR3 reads CASTRAGGRSSYNEQFF. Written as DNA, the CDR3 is TGCGCCAGCACCCGCGCGGGGGGACGTAGCTCCTACAATGAGCAGTTCTTC.

The CDR3 nucleotides read TGCAGCGTTGGGACAGGGGGCGAGATGGCCACCGGGGAGCTGTTTTTT. Amino acid sequence: CSVGTGGEMATGELFF. The V gene is TRBV29-1, the J gene TRBJ2-2; TRBD1 matches 11 bases. Trimming took 4 bases from V and 4 from J; bases not matched to a gene: 8. The CDR3 extends over 16 amino acids. Germline CDR1 and CDR2: SQVTM and ANQGSEA.

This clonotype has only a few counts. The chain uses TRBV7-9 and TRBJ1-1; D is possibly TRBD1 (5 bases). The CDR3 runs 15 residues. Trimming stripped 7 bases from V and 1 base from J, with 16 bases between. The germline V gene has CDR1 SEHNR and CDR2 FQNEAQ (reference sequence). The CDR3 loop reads CASTPLAGRNTEAFF. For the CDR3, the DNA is TGTGCCAGCACCCCATTGGCAGGGAGGAACACTGAAGCTTTCTTT.

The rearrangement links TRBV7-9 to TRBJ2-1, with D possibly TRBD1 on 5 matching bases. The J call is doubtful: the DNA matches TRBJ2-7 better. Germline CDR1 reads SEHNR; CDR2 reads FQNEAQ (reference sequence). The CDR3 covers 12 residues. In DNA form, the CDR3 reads TGTGCCAGCAGCCCCGAAGGGGCCGAGCAGTACTTC. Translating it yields CASSPEGAEQYF.

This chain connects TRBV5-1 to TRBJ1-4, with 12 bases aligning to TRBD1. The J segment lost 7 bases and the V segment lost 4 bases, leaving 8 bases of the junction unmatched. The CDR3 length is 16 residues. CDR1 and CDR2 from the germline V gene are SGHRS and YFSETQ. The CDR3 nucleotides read TGCGCCAGCAGCCCGGGACAGGGGGCGTCAAGTGAAAAACTGTTTTTT. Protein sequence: CASSPGQGASSEKLFF.

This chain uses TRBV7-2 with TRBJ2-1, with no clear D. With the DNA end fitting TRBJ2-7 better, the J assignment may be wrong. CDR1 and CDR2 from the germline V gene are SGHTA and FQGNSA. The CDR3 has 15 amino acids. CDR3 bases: TGTGCCAGCAGCTTAGTCCGGGCGAGTTACAATGAGCAGTACTTC. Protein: CASSLVRASYNEQYF.

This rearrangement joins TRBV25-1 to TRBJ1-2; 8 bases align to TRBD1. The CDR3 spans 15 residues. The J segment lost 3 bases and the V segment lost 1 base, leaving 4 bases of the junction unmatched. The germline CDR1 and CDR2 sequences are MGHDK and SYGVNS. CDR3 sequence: CASSEFRGRDYGYTF. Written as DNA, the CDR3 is TGTGCCAGCAGTGAATTCAGGGGGCGCGACTATGGCTACACCTTC.

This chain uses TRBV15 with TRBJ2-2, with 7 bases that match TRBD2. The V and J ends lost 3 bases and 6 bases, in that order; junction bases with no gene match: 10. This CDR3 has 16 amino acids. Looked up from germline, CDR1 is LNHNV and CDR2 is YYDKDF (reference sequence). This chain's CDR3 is CATSRDQYLAAGELFF. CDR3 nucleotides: TGTGCCACCAGCAGGGATCAATATCTAGCGGCCGGGGAGCTGTTTTTT.

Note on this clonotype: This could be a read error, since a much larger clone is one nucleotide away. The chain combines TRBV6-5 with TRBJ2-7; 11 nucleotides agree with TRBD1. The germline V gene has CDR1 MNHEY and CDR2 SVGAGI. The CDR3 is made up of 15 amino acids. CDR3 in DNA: TGTGCCGGCAGGCACGGACAGGGGGCCTTATACGAGCAGTACTTC. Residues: CAGRHGQGALYEQYF.

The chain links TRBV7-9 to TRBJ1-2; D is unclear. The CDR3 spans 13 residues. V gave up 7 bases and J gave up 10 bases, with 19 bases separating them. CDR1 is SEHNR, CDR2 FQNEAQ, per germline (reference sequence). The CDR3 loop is CASTSATQRDYTF. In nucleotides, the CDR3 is TGTGCCAGCACCTCGGCCACACAGAGGGACTACACCTTC. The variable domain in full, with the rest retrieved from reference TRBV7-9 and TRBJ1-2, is DTGVSQNPRHKITKRGQNVTFRCDPISEHNRLYWYRQTLGQGPEFLTYFQNEAQLEKSRLLSDRFSAERPKGSFSTLEIQRTEQGDSAMYLCASTSATQRDYTFGSGTRLTVV.

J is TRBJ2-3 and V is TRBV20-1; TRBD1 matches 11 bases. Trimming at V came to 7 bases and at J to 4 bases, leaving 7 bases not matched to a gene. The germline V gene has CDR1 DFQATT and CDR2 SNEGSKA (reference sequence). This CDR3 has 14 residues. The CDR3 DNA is TGCAGTGTGGCGGACAGGGGGCGGTCAGATACGCAGTATTTT. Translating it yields CSVADRGRSDTQYF.

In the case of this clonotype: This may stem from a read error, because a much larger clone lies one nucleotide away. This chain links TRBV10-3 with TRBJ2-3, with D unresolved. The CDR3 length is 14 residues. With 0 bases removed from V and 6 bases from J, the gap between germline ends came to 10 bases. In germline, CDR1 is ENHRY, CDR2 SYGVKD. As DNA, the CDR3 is TGTGCCATCAGTGAGTCGTCGGCAAAGGATACGCAGTATTTT. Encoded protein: CAISESSAKDTQYF.

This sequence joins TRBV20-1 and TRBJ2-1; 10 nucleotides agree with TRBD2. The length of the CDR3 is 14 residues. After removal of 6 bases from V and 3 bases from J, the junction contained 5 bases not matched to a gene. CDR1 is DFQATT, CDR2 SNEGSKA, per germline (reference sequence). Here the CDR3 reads CSATPSGGYNEQFF. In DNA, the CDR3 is TGCAGTGCCACCCCTAGCGGGGGCTACAATGAGCAGTTCTTC.

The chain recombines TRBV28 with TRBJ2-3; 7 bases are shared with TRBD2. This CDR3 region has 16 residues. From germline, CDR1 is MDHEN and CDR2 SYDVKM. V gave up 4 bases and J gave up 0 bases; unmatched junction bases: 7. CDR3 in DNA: TGTGCCAGCAGTTATTCGAGCGGGGCGAGCACAGATACGCAGTATTTT. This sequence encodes CASSYSSGASTDTQYF.

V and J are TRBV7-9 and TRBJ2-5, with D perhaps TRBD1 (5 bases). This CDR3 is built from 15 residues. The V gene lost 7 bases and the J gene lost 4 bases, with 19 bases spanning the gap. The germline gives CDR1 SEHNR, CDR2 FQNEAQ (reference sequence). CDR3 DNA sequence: TGTGCCAGCACCCTCGTCAGGCAGGGTACAGAGACCCAGTACTTC. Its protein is CASTLVRQGTETQYF.

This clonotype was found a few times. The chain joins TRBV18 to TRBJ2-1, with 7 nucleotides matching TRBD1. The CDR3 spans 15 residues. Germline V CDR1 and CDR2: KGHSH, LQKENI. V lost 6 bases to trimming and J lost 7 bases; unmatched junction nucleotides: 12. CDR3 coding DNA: TGTGCCAGCTCGCTCTACGACAGGGCCGGGAATGAGCAGTTCTTC. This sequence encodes CASSLYDRAGNEQFF.

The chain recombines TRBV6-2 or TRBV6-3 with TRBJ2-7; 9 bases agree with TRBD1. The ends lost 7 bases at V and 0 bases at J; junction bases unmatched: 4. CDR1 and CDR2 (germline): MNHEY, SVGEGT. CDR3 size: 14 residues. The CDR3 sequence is CASTGTGHSYEQYF. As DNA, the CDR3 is TGTGCCAGCACCGGGACAGGGCACTCCTACGAGCAGTACTTC.

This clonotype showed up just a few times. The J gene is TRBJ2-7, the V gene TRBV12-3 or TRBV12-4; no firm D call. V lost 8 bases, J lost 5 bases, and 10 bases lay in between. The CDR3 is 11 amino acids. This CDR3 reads CASGMGNEQYF. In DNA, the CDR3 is TGTGCCAGCGGGATGGGGAACGAGCAGTACTTC.

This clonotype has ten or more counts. Here the CDR3 DNA reads TGCGCCAGCAGCTCGGGAGGGGGCGAGACAGATACGCAGTATTTT. Amino acids: CASSSGGGETDTQYF. The chain is built from TRBV5-1 and TRBJ2-3; weak D call: TRBD2 (8 bases). The CDR3 is made up of 15 amino acids. CDR1 and CDR2 (germline): SGHRS, YFSETQ. The V gene lost 3 bases and the J gene lost 3 bases, with 14 bases spanning the gap.